This T cell receptor beta chain originates from a study of T cells in Graves' hyperthyroidism and ophthalmopathy. RNA transcripts provided the source from which TCR beta CDR3 regions were amplified. Using the HTBI primer set, a first-round RT-PCR was run on the TCR CDR3. MiXCR, run by TCRdb on the multiplex PCR reads, gives a single entry per CDR3 protein. The table has about 420,000 distinct CDR3 sequences, approximately 14% seen once; the top ten hold 12% to 15%. Whole-study results and caveats: Peripheral blood also featured most of the thyroid clonotypes expanded above 0.001.

The V end was cut by 3 bases, the J end by 4 bases, with 7 bases between. The V gene's germline CDR1 is DFQATT and CDR2 SNEGSKA (reference sequence). The CDR3 is 11 residues long. Graves' hyperthyroidism without ophthalmopathy progression within 18 months was termed stable. Patients were excluded because of uncontrolled infection, other autoimmune disease, pregnancy or lactation. Cells are PBMCs isolated from around 9.4 ml of fresh blood. Comment on this clonotype: Its specificity is unknown.

This chain connects TRBV20-1 to TRBJ2-7; no definite D call. This sequence originates from a woman under 30 with Graves' hyperthyroidism. The specimen sequenced was blood. DNA for the CDR3: TGCAGTGCTAGTTGGAAATACGAGCAGTACTTC. This encodes CSASWKYEQYF.